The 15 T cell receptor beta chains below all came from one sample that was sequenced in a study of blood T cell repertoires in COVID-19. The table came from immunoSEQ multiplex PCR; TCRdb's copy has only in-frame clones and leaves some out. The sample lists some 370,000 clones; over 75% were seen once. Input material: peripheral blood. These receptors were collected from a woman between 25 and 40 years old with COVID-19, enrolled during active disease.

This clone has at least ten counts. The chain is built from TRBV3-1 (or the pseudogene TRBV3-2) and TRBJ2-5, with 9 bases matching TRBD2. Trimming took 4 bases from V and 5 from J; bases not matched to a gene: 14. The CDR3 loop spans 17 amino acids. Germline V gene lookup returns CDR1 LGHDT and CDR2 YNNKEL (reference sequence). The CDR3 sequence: CASSPEDRREGRETQYF. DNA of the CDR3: TGTGCCAGCAGCCCCGAGGATCGGCGGGAGGGTCGGGAGACCCAGTACTTC.

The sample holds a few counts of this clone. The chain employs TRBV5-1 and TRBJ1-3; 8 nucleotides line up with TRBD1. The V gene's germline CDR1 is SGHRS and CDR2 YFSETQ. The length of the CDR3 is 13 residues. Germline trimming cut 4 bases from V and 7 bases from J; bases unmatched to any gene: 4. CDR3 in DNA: TGCGCCAGCAGCACGGACAGGGTCAACACCATATATTTT. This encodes CASSTDRVNTIYF.

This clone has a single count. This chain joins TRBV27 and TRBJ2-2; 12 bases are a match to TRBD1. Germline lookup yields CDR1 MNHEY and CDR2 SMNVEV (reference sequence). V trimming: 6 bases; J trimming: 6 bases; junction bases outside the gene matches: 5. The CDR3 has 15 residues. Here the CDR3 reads CASRQGTGGSGELFF. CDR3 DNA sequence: TGTGCCAGCAGGCAAGGGACAGGGGGCTCCGGGGAGCTGTTTTTT.

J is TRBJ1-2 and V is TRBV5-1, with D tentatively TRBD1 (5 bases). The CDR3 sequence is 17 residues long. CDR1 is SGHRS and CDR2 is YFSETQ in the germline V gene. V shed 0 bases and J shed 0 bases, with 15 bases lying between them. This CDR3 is CASSLVGAALANYGYTF. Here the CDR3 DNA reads TGCGCCAGCAGCTTGGTTGGGGCAGCCCTAGCTAACTATGGCTACACCTTC. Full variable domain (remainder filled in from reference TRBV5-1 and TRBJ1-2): KAGVTQTPRYLIKTRGQQVTLSCSPISGHRSVSWYQQTPGQGLQFLFEYFSETQRNKGNFPGRFSGRQFSNSRSEMNVSTLELGDSALYLCASSLVGAALANYGYTFGSGTRLTVV.

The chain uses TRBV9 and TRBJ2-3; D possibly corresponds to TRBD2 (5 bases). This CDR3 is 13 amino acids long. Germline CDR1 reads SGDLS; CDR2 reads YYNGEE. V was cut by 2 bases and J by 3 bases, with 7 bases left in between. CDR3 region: CASSVVATDTQYF. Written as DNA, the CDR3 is TGTGCCAGCAGCGTGGTAGCGACAGATACGCAGTATTTT.

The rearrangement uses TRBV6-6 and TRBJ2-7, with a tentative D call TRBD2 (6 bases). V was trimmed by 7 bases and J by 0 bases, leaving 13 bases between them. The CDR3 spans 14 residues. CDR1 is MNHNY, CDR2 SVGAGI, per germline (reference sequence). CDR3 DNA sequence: TGTGCCAGCAACCGGGACTTTAGCTCCTACGAGCAGTACTTC. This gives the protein CASNRDFSSYEQYF.

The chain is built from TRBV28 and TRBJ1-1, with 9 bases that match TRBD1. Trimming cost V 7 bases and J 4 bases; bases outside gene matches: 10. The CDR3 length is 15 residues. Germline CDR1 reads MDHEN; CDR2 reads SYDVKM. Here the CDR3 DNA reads TGTGCCAGCACTATCGACGGGACAGGGTCCACTGAAGCTTTCTTT. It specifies CASTIDGTGSTEAFF.

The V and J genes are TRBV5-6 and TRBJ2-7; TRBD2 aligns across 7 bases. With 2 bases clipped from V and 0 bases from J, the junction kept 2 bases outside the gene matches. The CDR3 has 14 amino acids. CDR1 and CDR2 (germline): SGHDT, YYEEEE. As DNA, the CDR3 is TGTGCCAGCAGCTTTGGCGGGAGCTCCTACGAGCAGTACTTC. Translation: CASSFGGSSYEQYF.

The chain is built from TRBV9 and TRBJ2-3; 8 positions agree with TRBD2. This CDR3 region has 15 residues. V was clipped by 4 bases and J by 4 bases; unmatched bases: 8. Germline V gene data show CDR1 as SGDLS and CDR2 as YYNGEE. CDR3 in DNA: TGTGCCAGCAGCCTAACGGGACTAGGGCCAGATACGCAGTATTTT. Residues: CASSLTGLGPDTQYF.

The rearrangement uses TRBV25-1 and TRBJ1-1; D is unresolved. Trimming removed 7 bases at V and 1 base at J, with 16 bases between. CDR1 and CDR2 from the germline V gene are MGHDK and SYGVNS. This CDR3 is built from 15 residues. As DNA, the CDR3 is TGTGCCAGCATTGGAGGATTCGGGAGGAACACTGAAGCTTTCTTT. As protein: CASIGGFGRNTEAFF. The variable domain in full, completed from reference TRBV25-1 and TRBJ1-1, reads EADIYQTPRYLVIGTGKKITLECSQTMGHDKMYWYQQDPGMELHLIHYSYGVNSTEKGDLSSESTVSRIRTEHFPLTLESARPSHTSQYLCASIGGFGRNTEAFFGQGTRLTVV.

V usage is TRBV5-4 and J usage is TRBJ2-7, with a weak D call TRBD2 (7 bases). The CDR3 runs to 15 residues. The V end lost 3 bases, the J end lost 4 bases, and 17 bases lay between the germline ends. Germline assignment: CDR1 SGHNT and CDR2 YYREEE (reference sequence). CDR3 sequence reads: CASSSGGGGPYEQYF. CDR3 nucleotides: TGTGCCAGCAGCTCTGGAGGGGGAGGGCCGTACGAGCAGTACTTC.

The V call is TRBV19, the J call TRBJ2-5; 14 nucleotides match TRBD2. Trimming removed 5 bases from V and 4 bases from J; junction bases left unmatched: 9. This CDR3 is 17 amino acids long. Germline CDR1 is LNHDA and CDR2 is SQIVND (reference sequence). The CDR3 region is CASSSWGLAGVRETQYF. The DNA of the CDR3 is TGTGCCAGTAGTTCATGGGGACTAGCGGGAGTGAGAGAGACCCAGTACTTC.

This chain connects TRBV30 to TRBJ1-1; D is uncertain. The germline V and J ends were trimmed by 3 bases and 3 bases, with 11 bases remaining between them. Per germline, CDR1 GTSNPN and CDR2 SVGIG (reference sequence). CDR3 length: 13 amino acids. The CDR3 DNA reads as TGTGCCTGGAGCCCAACAGTGGACACTGAAGCTTTCTTT. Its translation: CAWSPTVDTEAFF.

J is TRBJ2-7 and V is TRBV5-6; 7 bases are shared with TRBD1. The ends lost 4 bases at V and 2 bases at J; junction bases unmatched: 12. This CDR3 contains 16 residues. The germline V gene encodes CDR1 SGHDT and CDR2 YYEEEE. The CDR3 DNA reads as TGTGCCAGCAGCCAAACGACAGGGTCCTATCCCTACGAGCAGTACTTC. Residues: CASSQTTGSYPYEQYF.

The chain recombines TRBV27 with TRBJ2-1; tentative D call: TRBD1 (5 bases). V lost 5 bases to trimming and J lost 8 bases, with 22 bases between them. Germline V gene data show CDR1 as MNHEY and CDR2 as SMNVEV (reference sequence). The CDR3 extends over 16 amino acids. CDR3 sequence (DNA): TGTGCCAGCAGTCCCCACCCAGGGAACCCTGGAGATGAGCAGTTCTTC. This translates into CASSPHPGNPGDEQFF.